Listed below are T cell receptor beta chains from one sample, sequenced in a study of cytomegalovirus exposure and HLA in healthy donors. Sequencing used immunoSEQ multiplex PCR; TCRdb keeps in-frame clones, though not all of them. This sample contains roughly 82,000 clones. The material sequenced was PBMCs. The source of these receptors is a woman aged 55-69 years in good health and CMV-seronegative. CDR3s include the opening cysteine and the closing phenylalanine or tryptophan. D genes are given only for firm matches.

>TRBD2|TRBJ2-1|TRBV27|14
TGTGCCAGCAGTTCCGGGACTAGTCTTAAGAAGCAGTTCTTC
CASSSGTSLKKQFF
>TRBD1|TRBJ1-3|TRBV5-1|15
TGCGCCAGCAGGCCAGTGGACAGGGCTGGAAACACCATATATTTT
CASRPVDRAGNTIYF
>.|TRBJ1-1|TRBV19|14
TGTGCCAGTAGGGACAGCGCCATGAACACTGAAGCTTTCTTT
CASRDSAMNTEAFF
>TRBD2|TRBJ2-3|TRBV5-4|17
TGTGCCAGCAGCGCTTCTAGCGGGGAATGGGGCACAGATACGCAGTATTTT
CASSASSGEWGTDTQYF
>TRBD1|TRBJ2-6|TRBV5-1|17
TGCGCCAGCAGCTTCGGGACAGGCGTCTCTGGGGCCAACGTCCTGACTTTC
CASSFGTGVSGANVLTF
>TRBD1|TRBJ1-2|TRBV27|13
TGTGCCAGCAGTTCGGGACAGGGAGATGGCTACACCTTC
CASSSGQGDGYTF
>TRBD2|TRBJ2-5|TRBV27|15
TGTGCCAGCAGCCACCGACTAGCGGGAGGAATGACCCAGTACTTC
CASSHRLAGGMTQYF
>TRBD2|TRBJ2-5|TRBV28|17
TGTGCCAGCAGTTTATCCAGCGGGAGGGGAAGCCAAGAGACCCAGTACTTC
CASSLSSGRGSQETQYF
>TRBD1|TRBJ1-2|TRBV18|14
TGTGCCAGCTCACCGGGACAGGAGGCGGGTGGCTACACCTTC
CASSPGQEAGGYTF
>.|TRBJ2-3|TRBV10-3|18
TGTGCCATCAGTGAGTCGAAGAAGGGGCAGGGGACCACAGATACGCAGTATTTT
CAISESKKGQGTTDTQYF
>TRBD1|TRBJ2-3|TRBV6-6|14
TGTGCCAGCAACCGACAGGGGGCAACAGATACGCAGTATTTT
CASNRQGATDTQYF
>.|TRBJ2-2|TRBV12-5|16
TGTGCTAGTGCGGTAGGTGGGGGCGCGTACACCGGGGAGCTGTTTTTT
CASAVGGGAYTGELFF
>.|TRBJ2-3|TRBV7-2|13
TGTGCCAGCAGCTGGTTCGGGACAGATACGCAGTATTTT
CASSWFGTDTQYF
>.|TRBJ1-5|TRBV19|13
TGTGCCAGTACCCAAAACGCAGTGCAGCCCCAGCATTTT
CASTQNAVQPQHF
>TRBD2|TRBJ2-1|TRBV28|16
TGTGCCAGCAGTACTAGCGGGAGGGGCTCCTACAATGAGCAGTTCTTC
CASSTSGRGSYNEQFF
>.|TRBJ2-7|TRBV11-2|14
TGTGCCAGCAGCGACCAGGGTACCCTGCGGGAGCAGTACTTC
CASSDQGTLREQYF
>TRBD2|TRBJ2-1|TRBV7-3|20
TGTGCCAGCAGCTTAAGAGGAGATACTAGCGGGAGGTCCCATGGGTCTGAGCAGTTCTTC
CASSLRGDTSGRSHGSEQFF
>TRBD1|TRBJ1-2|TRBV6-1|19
TGTGCCAGCAGTGATCCCGAGTCGCCCCCCCCAGGGGGTCTTTATGGCTACACCTTC
CASSDPESPPPGGLYGYTF
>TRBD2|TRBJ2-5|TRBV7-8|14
TGTGCCAGCACCCCTGATGGCGGGAGTGGGGCCCAGTACTTC
CASTPDGGSGAQYF
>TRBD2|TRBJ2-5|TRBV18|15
TGTGCCAGCTCACCCCCGGGACTAGCGGGAGAGACCCAGTACTTC
CASSPPGLAGETQYF
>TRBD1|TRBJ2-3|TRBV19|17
TGTGCCAGTAATACCGGGACAGTTAGACAGCCGGGCGATACGCAGTATTTT
CASNTGTVRQPGDTQYF
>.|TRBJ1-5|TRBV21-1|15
TGTGCCAGCAGCTCACGGGGGATCCGAAGGAAGCCCCAGCATTTT
CASSSRGIRRKPQHF
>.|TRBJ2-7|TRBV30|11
TGTGCCTGGAGTGCGAGTGCCGAGCAGTACTTC
CAWSASAEQYF